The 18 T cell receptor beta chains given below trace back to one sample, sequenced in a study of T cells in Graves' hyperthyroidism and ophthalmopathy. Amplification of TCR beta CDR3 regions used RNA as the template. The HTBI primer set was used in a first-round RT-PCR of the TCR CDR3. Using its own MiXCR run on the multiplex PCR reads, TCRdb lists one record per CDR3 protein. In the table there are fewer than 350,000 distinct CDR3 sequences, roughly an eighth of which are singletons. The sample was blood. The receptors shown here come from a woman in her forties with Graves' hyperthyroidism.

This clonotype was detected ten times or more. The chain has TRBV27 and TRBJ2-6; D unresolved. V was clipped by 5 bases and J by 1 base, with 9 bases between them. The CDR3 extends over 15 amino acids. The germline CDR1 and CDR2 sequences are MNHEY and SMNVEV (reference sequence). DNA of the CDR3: TGTGCCAGCAGTATCACGGAGTCTGGGGCCAACGTCCTGACTTTC. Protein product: CASSITESGANVLTF.

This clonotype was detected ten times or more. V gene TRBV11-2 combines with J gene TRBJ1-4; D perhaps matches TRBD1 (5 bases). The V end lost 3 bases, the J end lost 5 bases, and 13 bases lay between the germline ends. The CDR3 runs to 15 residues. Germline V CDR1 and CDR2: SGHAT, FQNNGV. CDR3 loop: CASSFRGTGNEKLFF. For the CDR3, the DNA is TGTGCCAGCAGCTTTCGAGGGACCGGGAATGAAAAACTGTTTTTT.

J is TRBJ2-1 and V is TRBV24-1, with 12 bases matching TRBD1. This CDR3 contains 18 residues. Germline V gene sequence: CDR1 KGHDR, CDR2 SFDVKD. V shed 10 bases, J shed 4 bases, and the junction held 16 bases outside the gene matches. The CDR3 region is CATISGTGGIRLYNEQFF. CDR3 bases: TGTGCCACTATTTCGGGGACAGGGGGCATAAGGCTATACAATGAGCAGTTCTTC.

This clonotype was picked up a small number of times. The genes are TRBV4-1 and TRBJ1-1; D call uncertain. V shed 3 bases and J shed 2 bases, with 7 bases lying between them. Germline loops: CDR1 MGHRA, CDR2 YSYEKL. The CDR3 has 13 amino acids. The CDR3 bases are TGCGCCAGCAGCCATCCAGACAACACTGAAGCTTTCTTT. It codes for CASSHPDNTEAFF.

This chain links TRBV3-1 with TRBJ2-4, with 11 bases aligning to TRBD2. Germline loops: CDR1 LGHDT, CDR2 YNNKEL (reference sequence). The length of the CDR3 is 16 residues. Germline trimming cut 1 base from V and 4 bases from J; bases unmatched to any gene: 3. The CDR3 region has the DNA TGTGCCAGCAGCCAAGGGCGACTAGCGGGAAAAAACATTCAGTACTTC. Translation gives CASSQGRLAGKNIQYF.

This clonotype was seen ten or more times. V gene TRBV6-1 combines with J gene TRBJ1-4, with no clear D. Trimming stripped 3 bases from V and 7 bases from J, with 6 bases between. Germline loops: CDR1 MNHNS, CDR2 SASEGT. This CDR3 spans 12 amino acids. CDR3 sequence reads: CASSEAAEKLFF. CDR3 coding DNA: TGTGCCAGCAGTGAGGCCGCTGAAAAACTGTTTTTT.

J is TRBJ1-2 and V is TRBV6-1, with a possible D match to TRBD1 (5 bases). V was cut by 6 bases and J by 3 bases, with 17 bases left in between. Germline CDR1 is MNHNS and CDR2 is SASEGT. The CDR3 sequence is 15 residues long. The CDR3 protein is CASSPTGPTYYGYTF. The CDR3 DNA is TGTGCCAGCAGCCCCACAGGTCCGACGTACTATGGCTACACCTTC.

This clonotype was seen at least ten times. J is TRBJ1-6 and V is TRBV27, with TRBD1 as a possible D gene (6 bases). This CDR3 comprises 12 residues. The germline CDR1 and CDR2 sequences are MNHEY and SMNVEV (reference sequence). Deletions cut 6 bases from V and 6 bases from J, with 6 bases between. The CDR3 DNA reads TGTGCCAGCAGACAGGGTAATTCACCCCTCCACTTT. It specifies CASRQGNSPLHF.

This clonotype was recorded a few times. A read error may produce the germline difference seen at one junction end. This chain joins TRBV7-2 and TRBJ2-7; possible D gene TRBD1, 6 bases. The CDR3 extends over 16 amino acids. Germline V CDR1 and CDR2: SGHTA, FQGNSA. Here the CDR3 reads CVSSKAGTLEDYEQYF. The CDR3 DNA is TGTGTCAGCAGCAAAGCCGGGACACTGGAGGACTACGAGCAGTACTTC. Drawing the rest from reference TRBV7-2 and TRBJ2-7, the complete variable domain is GAGVSQSPSNKVTEKGKDVELRCDPISGHTALYWYRQSLGQGLEFLIYFQGNSAPDKSGLPSDRFSAERTGGSVSTLTIQRTQQEDSAVYLCVSSKAGTLEDYEQYFGPGTRLTVT.

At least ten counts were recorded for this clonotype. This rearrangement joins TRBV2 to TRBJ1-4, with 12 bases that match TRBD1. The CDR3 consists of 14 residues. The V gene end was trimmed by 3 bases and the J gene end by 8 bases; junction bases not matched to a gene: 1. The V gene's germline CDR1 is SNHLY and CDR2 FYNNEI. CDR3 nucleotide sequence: TGTGCCAGCAGTGAGGGACAGGGGGCCGAAAAACTGTTTTTT. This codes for CASSEGQGAEKLFF.

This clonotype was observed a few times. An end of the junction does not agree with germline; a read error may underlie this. CDR3 residues: CASSLLTETHF. The CDR3 coding sequence is TGTGCCAGCAGCTTGCTGACCGAGACGCACTTC. The chain recombines TRBV5-6 with TRBJ2-5, with D unresolved. Germline CDR1 is SGHDT and CDR2 is YYEEEE. This CDR3 region has 11 residues. The full variable domain, in which reference TRBV5-6 and TRBJ2-5 provide the parts outside the CDR3, is DAGVTQSPTHLIKTRGQQVTLRCSPKSGHDTVSWYQQALGQGPQFIFQYYEEEERQRGNFPDRFSGHQFPNYSSELNVNALLLGDSALYLCASSLLTETHFGPGTRLLVL.

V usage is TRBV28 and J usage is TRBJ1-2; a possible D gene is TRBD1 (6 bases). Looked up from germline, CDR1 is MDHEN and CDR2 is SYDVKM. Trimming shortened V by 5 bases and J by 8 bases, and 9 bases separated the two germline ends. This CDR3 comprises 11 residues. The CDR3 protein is CASSGGGGYTF. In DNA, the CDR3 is TGTGCCAGCAGTGGGGGCGGGGGCTACACCTTC.

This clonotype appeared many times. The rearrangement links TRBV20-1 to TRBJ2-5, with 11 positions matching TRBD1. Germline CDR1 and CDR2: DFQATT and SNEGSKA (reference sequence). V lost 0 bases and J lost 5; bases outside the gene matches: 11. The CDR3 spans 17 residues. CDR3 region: CSARDLARTGGFETQYF. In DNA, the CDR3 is TGCAGTGCTAGAGATCTCGCTCGGACAGGGGGCTTCGAGACCCAGTACTTC.

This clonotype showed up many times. CDR3: CASNPTEVGVDQPQHF. Written as DNA, the CDR3 is TGTGCCAGCAACCCGACCGAAGTGGGAGTCGACCAGCCCCAGCATTTT. The chain joins TRBV7-2 to TRBJ1-5; unclear D gene. V dropped 7 bases and J dropped 7 bases, with 23 bases sitting between them. The CDR3 extends over 16 amino acids. Per germline, CDR1 SGHTA and CDR2 FQGNSA.

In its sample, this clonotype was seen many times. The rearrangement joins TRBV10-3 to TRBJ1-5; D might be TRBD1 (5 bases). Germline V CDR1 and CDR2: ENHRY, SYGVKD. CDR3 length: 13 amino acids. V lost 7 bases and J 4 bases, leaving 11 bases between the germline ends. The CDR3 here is CAITRTPNQPQHF. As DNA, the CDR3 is TGTGCCATCACCCGGACACCTAATCAGCCCCAGCATTTT.

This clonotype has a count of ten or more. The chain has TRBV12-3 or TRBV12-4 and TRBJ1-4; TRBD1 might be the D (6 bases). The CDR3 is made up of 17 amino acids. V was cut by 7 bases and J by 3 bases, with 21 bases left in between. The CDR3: CASIPSAGASANEKLFF. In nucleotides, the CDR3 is TGTGCCAGCATCCCTAGTGCAGGGGCGTCTGCTAATGAAAAACTGTTTTTT.

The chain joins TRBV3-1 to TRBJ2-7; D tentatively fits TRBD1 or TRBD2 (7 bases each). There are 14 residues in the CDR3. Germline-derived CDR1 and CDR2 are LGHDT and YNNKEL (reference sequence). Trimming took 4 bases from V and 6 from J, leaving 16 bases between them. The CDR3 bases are TGTGCCAGCAGCCCTTCAGGGGGGGCCAGCGAGCAGTACTTC. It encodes CASSPSGGASEQYF.

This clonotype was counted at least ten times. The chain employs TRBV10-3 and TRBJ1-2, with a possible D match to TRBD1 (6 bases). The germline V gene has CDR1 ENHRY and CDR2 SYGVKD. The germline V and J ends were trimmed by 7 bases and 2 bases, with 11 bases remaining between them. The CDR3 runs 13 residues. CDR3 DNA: TGTGCCATCACCTGGACAGAAAACTATGGCTACACCTTC. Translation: CAITWTENYGYTF.